One sample yielded the 3 T cell receptor beta chains listed below, sequenced in a study of blood T cell repertoires in COVID-19. Some clones are missing from TCRdb's copy, which holds only in-frame ones; the method was immunoSEQ multiplex PCR. Seen here are roughly 220,000 clones, roughly four fifths observed once, and the top ten hold approximately 7.5%. The specimen was peripheral blood. The receptors were sampled from an elderly woman with COVID-19, enrolled during active disease.

The chain links TRBV7-9 to TRBJ1-1; D is perhaps TRBD1 (6 bases). The CDR3 length is 12 residues. CDR1 and CDR2 from the germline V gene are SEHNR and FQNEAQ (reference sequence). V lost 4 bases to trimming and J lost 5 bases, with 8 bases between them. The CDR3 sequence: CASSSGATEAFF. The CDR3 DNA sequence: TGTGCCAGCAGCTCAGGGGCGACTGAAGCTTTCTTT.

This clone was counted only a few times. This chain uses TRBV5-1 with TRBJ2-1, with 9 positions matching TRBD1. The germline V gene encodes CDR1 SGHRS and CDR2 YFSETQ. V shed 6 bases and J 4 bases; nucleotides not matched to a gene: 8. This CDR3 has 15 residues. The CDR3 protein is CASTTGTGKYNEQFF. DNA for the CDR3: TGCGCCAGCACCACCGGGACAGGGAAATACAATGAGCAGTTCTTC.

V is TRBV5-1 and J is TRBJ1-4; D call uncertain. This CDR3 contains 15 residues. V gave up 0 bases and J gave up 4 bases, with 10 bases separating them. Germline CDR1 SGHRS, CDR2 YFSETQ. The CDR3 here is CASSLAGLDNEKLFF. For the CDR3, the DNA is TGCGCCAGCAGCTTGGCCGGGTTGGATAATGAAAAACTGTTTTTT.